Below are 14 T cell receptor beta chains sequenced from a single sample in a study of OX40 agonist ivuxolimab in advanced cancers. The protocol used for the library was the immunoSEQ multiplex PCR assay. TCRdb took over this immuneACCESS table, retaining in-frame rearrangements with V and J assigned. Such tables are incomplete; in checked studies, under half of the missing clones stem from an unresolved V gene, and the remainder is unexplained. The sample records about 2,800 clones, roughly 72% of which are singletons. The ten largest clonotypes hold around 23% of the sample. The source was CD4+ or CD8+ T cells sorted from blood, collected in a trial of the OX40 agonist ivuxolimab. Source of these receptors: an adult with an advanced solid tumor such as melanoma, head and neck, liver or kidney cancer.

This clone has only a few counts. The V gene is TRBV7-9, the J gene TRBJ1-1; the D gene is possibly TRBD1 (5 bases). Germline values: CDR1 SEHNR, CDR2 FQNEAQ (reference sequence). The CDR3 sequence is 13 residues long. Trimming pared 5 bases from V and 3 bases from J, leaving 10 bases between. The CDR3 region is CASSGQGDTEAFF. Here the CDR3 DNA reads TGTGCCAGCAGCGGCCAGGGAGACACTGAAGCTTTCTTT.

The J gene is TRBJ1-2, the V gene TRBV11-2; TRBD1 might be the D (6 bases). CDR1 and CDR2 from the germline V gene are SGHAT and FQNNGV. This CDR3 has 13 residues. Trimming took off 3 bases at V and 8 bases at J, with 13 bases between the two ends. CDR3 bases: TGTGCCAGCAGCTTCGGGGCGGGGGGCGGCTACACCTTC. Translation gives CASSFGAGGGYTF.

A few counts support this clone. The chain recombines TRBV27 with TRBJ2-1; 8 positions match TRBD1. The CDR3 consists of 13 residues. Germline CDR1 is MNHEY and CDR2 is SMNVEV (reference sequence). After removal of 5 bases from V and 7 bases from J, the junction contained 4 bases not matched to a gene. The chain's CDR3 is CASSQGQGNEQFF. The CDR3 bases are TGTGCCAGCAGTCAAGGACAGGGTAATGAGCAGTTCTTC.

This chain links TRBV4-2 with TRBJ2-1; 10 bases are shared with TRBD2. Germline trimming cut 0 bases from V and 10 bases from J; bases unmatched to any gene: 9. Germline lookup yields CDR1 LGHNA and CDR2 YNFKEQ. CDR3 length equals 16 residues. For the CDR3, the DNA is TGTGCCAGCAGCCAAGATCTAGCGGGGGAGATAGGGGAGCAGTTCTTC. Translating it yields CASSQDLAGEIGEQFF.

Only one count was recorded for this clone. The V and J genes are TRBV7-9 and TRBJ2-1; D may be TRBD1 (5 bases). The V and J ends lost 6 bases and 15 bases respectively, with 15 bases between them. CDR3 size: 11 residues. Germline CDR1 is SEHNR and CDR2 is FQNEAQ (reference sequence). This CDR3 is CASRDSSQLFF. CDR3 nucleotides: TGTGCCAGCAGAGACAGCTCCCAGCTGTTCTTC.

By sample fraction, this clone is large (0.1 to 1%). The chain combines TRBV27 with TRBJ2-7, with 8 positions matching TRBD1. V lost 6 bases and J lost 7; bases outside the gene matches: 8. This CDR3 is 13 amino acids long. The germline CDR1 and CDR2 sequences are MNHEY and SMNVEV (reference sequence). CDR3: CASRATGVVEQYF. The CDR3 DNA is TGTGCCAGCAGGGCGACAGGGGTGGTAGAGCAGTACTTC.

This sequence joins TRBV4-2 and TRBJ2-1; D tentatively reads TRBD1 or TRBD2 (5 bases each). Per germline, CDR1 LGHNA and CDR2 YNFKEQ. This CDR3 comprises 16 residues. The V gene lost 0 bases and the J gene lost 2 bases, with 11 bases spanning the gap. The DNA of the CDR3 is TGTGCCAGCAGCCAAGACGGGACCGCCGCCTACAATGAGCAGTTCTTC. Residues: CASSQDGTAAYNEQFF.

In DNA, the CDR3 is TGTGCCAGCAGCTTAGCTAGCAGGTACGAGCAGTACTTC. Encoded protein: CASSLASRYEQYF. This chain links TRBV7-2 with TRBJ2-7, with D hard to call. Germline V CDR1 and CDR2: SGHTA, FQGNSA. The ends were cut back, 0 bases at V and 4 bases at J, with 7 bases in the middle. CDR3 length: 13 amino acids.

In its sample, this clone was seen a few times. V is TRBV5-1 and J is TRBJ1-2; unclear D gene. This CDR3 region has 11 residues. From germline, CDR1 is SGHRS and CDR2 YFSETQ. V shed 5 bases and J shed 3 bases, with 5 bases lying between them. CDR3: CASRGYYGYTF. The CDR3, as DNA: TGCGCCAGCAGAGGATACTATGGCTACACCTTC.

The V gene is TRBV28, the J gene TRBJ2-2; D call uncertain. Trimming left V 7 bases short and J 4 bases short, with 13 bases between. CDR1 and CDR2 (germline): MDHEN, SYDVKM. The length of the CDR3 is 14 residues. The CDR3 reads CASTFVGLTGELFF. The CDR3, as DNA: TGTGCCAGCACCTTCGTGGGTCTCACCGGGGAGCTGTTTTTT.

This clone was detected only once. The V call is TRBV19, the J call TRBJ1-2; D unclear. The CDR3 spans 19 residues. CDR1 LNHDA and CDR2 SQIVND come from the germline V gene (reference sequence). V lost 5 bases and J lost 0, with 25 bases in between. The CDR3 loop is CASSPSALVLGRANYGYTF. In nucleotides, the CDR3 is TGTGCCAGTAGTCCTTCTGCTCTGGTCCTGGGGAGAGCTAACTATGGCTACACCTTC.

This clone was picked up a small number of times. V gene TRBV28 combines with J gene TRBJ2-1; 11 bases match TRBD2. The CDR3 is 15 residues long. The V and J ends lost 6 bases and 4 bases, in that order; junction bases with no gene match: 5. Germline CDR1 and CDR2: MDHEN and SYDVKM. CDR3 in amino acids: CASSSGTSGYNEQFF. The CDR3 region has the DNA TGTGCCAGCAGCTCCGGGACTAGCGGATACAATGAGCAGTTCTTC.

The V and J genes are TRBV7-2 and TRBJ2-1; 8 bases are shared with TRBD2. V gave up 4 bases and J gave up 8 bases; unmatched junction bases: 16. Germline loops: CDR1 SGHTA, CDR2 FQGNSA. The CDR3 contains 17 residues. CDR3 in DNA: TGTGCCAGCAGCTCCTCCCATCTGGGACTAGGTCTCGATGAGCAGTTCTTC. Translating it yields CASSSSHLGLGLDEQFF.

This chain connects TRBV27 to TRBJ1-5; possibly TRBD1 for D (5 bases). Germline V gene lookup returns CDR1 MNHEY and CDR2 SMNVEV (reference sequence). CDR3 size: 14 residues. V lost 5 bases and J 2 bases, leaving 10 bases between the germline ends. The CDR3 protein is CASSPRGGNQPQHF. The CDR3, as DNA: TGTGCCAGCAGTCCCCGGGGGGGCAATCAGCCCCAGCATTTT.